This TCR beta chain comes out of a study of blood T cell repertoires in COVID-19. Original methodology: For nucleated cells, counts were estimated from reference gene primer amplification. Repertoires were generated with immunoSEQ multiplex PCR, while TCRdb's copy carries only in-frame clones and drops some. The DNA gave D and trimming, while V, J and clone size come from that table. The sample shows 73,000 or so clones, about 83% of them seen only once. Germline V gives CDR1 LNHDA, CDR2 SQIVND (reference sequence). J gave up 1 base and V 6 bases, and 5 bases lay outside the gene matches. This CDR3 contains 14 residues.

Specimen: peripheral blood. The source of this sequence is a man aged 50-59 years with active COVID-19. This sequence joins TRBV19 and TRBJ2-7, with TRBD2 matching over 8 bases. CDR3 amino acids: CASRGREGSYEQYF. As DNA, the CDR3 is TGTGCCAGTAGGGGACGGGAGGGATCCTACGAGCAGTACTTC.